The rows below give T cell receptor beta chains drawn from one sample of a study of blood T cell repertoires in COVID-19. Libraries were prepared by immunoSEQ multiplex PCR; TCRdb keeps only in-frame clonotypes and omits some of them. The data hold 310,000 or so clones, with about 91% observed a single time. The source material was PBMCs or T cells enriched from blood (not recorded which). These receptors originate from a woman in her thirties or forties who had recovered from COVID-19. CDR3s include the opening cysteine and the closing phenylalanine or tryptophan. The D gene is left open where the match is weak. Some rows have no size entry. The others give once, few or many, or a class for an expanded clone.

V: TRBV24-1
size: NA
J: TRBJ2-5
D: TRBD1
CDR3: CATSEPDREQETQYF
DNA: TGTGCCACCAGTGAGCCGGACAGGGAGCAAGAGACCCAGTACTTC

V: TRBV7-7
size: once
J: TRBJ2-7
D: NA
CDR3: CASSLDQGPYEQYF
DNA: TGTGCTAGCAGCTTAGATCAGGGGCCCTACGAGCAGTACTTC

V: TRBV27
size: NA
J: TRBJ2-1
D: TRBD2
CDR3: CASSINPGLALDEQFF
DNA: TGTGCCAGCAGTATCAACCCGGGACTAGCGTTGGATGAGCAGTTCTTC

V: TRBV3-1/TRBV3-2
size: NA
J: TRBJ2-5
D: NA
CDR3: CASITGQETQYF
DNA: TGTGCCAGCATTACGGGCCAAGAGACCCAGTACTTC

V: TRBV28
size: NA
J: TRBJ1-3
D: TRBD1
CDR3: CASINSQGVYRNTIYF
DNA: TGTGCCAGCATTAACTCGCAGGGGGTGTATAGAAACACCATATATTTT

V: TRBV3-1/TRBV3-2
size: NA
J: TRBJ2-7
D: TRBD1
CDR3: CASSQVDRDGEQYF
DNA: TGTGCCAGCAGCCAAGTGGACAGGGACGGCGAGCAGTACTTC

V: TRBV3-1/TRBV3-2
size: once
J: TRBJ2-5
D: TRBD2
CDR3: CASSLRTSVQETQYF
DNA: TGTGCCAGCAGTCTACGGACTAGCGTACAAGAGACCCAGTACTTC

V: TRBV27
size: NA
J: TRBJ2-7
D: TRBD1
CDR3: CASSRGSGGLYEQYF
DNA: TGTGCCAGCAGTAGGGGGTCAGGGGGTCTGTACGAGCAGTACTTC

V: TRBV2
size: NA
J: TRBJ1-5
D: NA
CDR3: CASTIYRDNSPLF
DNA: TGTGCCAGCACTATATACCGGGACAACTCTCCCCTGTTT

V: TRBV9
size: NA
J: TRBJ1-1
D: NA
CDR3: CASSPRVTLNTEAFF
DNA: TGTGCCAGCAGCCCAAGAGTTACTCTGAACACTGAAGCTTTCTTT

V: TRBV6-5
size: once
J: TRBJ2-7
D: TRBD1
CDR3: CASSLRTGSYEQYF
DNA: TGTGCCAGCAGTCTTCGGACAGGTTCCTACGAGCAGTACTTC

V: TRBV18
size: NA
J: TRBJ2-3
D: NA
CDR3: CASSPPEDRRLDTQYF
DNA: TGTGCCAGCTCACCACCGGAGGACCGCAGGCTCGATACGCAGTATTTT

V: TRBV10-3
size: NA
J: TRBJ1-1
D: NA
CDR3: CAISQGTDTEAFF
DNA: TGTGCCATCAGCCAGGGGACGGACACTGAAGCTTTCTTT

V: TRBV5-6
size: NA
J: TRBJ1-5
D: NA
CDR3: CASSLVKAGGNQPQHF
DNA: TGTGCCAGCAGCTTGGTTAAAGCGGGGGGCAATCAGCCCCAGCATTTT

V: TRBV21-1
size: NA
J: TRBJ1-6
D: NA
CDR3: CASTRGFSSYSPLHF
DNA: TGTGCCAGCACCCGAGGGTTCTCAAGCTATTCACCCCTCCACTTT

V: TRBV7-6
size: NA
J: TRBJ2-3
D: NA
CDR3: CASSLDSGTSTDTQYF
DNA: TGTGCCAGCAGCTTAGACTCCGGGACTAGCACAGATACGCAGTATTTT

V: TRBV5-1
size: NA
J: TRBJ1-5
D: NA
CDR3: CASSSGDSNQPQHF
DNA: TGCGCCAGCAGCTCCGGGGATAGCAATCAGCCCCAGCATTTT

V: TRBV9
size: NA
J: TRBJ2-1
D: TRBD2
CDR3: CASSYGTRSEQFF
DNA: TGTGCCAGCAGCTACGGGACTAGAAGCGAGCAGTTCTTC

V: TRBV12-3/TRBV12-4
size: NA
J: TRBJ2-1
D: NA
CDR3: CASTLTRTEQFF
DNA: TGTGCCAGCACTCTGACTAGGACTGAGCAGTTCTTC

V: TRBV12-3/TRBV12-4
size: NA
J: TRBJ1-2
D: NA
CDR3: CASSLGSGSRYTF
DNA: TGTGCCAGCAGTTTAGGGTCGGGATCCCGCTACACCTTC

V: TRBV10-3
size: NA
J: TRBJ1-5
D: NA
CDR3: CAISVGQPNQPQHF
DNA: TGTGCCATCAGTGTTGGACAGCCGAATCAGCCCCAGCATTTT

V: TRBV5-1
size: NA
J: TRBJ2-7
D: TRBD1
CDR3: CASSRTTGVHEQYF
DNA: TGCGCCAGCAGTCGAACCACAGGGGTCCACGAGCAGTACTTC

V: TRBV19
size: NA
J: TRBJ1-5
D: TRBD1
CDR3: CASSRRTGLDQPQHF
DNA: TGTGCCAGTAGCCGAAGGACAGGGTTGGATCAGCCCCAGCATTTT

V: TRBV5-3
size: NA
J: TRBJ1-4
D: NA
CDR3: CARSRWLRKLFF
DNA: TGTGCCAGAAGCCGGTGGTTGAGAAAACTGTTTTTT

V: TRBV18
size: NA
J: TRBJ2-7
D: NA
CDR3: CASSPPTVSYEQYF
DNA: TGTGCCAGCTCACCACCGACTGTCTCCTACGAGCAGTACTTC

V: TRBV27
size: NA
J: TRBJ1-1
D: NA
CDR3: CASSLSARGSTEAFF
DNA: TGTGCCAGCAGTTTATCTGCTAGGGGGAGCACTGAAGCTTTCTTT

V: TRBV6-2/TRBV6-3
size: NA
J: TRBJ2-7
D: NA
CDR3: CASSSGWRGDQGEQYF
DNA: TGTGCCAGCAGTTCAGGCTGGCGGGGTGATCAAGGCGAGCAGTACTTC

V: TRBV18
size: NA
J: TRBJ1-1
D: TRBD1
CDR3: CASSRRQGDTEAFF
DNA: TGTGCCAGCTCACGTAGACAGGGAGACACTGAAGCTTTCTTT

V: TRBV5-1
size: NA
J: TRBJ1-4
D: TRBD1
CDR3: CASSLDRGAEKLFF
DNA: TGCGCCAGCAGCCTAGACAGGGGGGCGGAAAAACTGTTTTTT

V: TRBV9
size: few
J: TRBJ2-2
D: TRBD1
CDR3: CASSVGYTGDDTGELFF
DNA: TGTGCCAGCAGCGTAGGATATACAGGGGACGACACCGGGGAGCTGTTTTTT

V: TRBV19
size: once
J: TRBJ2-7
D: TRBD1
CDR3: CASSINGQGYEQYF
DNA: TGTGCCAGTAGTATAAACGGACAGGGCTACGAGCAGTACTTC

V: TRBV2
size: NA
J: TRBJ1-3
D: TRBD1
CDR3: CASRNRGGGNTIYF
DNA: TGTGCCAGCAGAAACAGGGGGGGTGGAAACACCATATATTTT

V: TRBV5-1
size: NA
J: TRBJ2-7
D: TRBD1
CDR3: CASSLRTGYEQYF
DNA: TGCGCCAGCAGCCTCCGGACAGGCTACGAGCAGTACTTC

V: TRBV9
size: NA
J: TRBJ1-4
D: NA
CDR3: CASSAKAGIITNEKLFF
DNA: TGTGCCAGCAGCGCGAAAGCAGGGATAATCACTAATGAAAAACTGTTTTTT

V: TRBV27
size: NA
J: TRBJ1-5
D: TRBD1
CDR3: CASTRGRREDQPQHF
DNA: TGTGCCAGCACCAGGGGGCGGAGGGAAGATCAGCCCCAGCATTTT

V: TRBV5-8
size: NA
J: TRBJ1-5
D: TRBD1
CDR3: CASSLVAGGGQPQHF
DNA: TGTGCCAGCAGCTTGGTCGCAGGGGGCGGTCAGCCCCAGCATTTT

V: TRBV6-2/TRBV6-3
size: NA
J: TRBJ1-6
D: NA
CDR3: CASSLLGGSDSPLHF
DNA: TGTGCCAGCAGTCTCCTAGGGGGAAGTGATTCACCCCTCCACTTT

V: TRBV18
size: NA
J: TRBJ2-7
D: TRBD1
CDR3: CASSSTGTGMYEQYF
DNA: TGTGCCAGCTCTTCTACCGGGACAGGGATGTACGAGCAGTACTTC

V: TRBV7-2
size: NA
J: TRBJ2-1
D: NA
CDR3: CASSSSSDLEQFF
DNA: TGTGCCAGCAGCTCCTCTAGCGATTTGGAGCAGTTCTTC

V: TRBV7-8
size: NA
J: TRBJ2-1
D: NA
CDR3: CASSFVPRGWAYNEQFF
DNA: TGTGCCAGCAGCTTCGTACCGAGGGGGTGGGCCTACAATGAGCAGTTCTTC

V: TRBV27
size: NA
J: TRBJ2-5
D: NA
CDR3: CASSLARAAKETQYF
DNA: TGTGCCAGCAGTTTGGCCAGGGCGGCAAAAGAGACCCAGTACTTC

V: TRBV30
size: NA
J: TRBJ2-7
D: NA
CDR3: CAWARTPSYEQYF
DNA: TGTGCCTGGGCTAGGACTCCCTCCTACGAGCAGTACTTC

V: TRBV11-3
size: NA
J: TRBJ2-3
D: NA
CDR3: CASSLSFTQYF
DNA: TGTGCCAGCAGCTTATCGTTTACGCAGTATTTT

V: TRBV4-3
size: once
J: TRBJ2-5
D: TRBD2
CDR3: CASSQSTRGGLQETQYF
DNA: TGCGCCAGCAGCCAATCCACCCGGGGGGGGCTCCAAGAGACCCAGTACTTC

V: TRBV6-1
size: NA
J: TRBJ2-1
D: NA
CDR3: CASSEEFIPSSYNEQFF
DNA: TGTGCCAGCAGTGAAGAATTTATACCGAGCTCCTACAATGAGCAGTTCTTC

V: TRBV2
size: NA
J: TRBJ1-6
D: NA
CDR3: CASSPDNSPLHF
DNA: TGTGCCAGCAGTCCCGATAATTCACCCCTCCACTTT

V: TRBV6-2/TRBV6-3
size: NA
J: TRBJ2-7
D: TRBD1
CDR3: CASSPPGTGRYEQYF
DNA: TGTGCCAGCAGTCCGCCCGGGACAGGGCGCTACGAGCAGTACTTC

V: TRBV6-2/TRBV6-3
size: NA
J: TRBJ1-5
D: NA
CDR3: CASSLGEMRNQPQHF
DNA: TGTGCCAGCAGTTTAGGAGAGATGAGGAATCAGCCCCAGCATTTT

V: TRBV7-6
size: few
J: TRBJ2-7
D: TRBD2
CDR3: CASSLGLADYEQYF
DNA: TGTGCCAGCAGCTTAGGTCTAGCGGACTACGAGCAGTACTTC

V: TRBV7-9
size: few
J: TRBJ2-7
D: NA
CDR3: CASSLNSGSYEQYF
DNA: TGTGCCAGCAGCTTAAACAGTGGATCCTACGAGCAGTACTTC

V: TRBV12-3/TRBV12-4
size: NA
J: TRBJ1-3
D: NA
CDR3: CASSSRDWDTIYF
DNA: TGTGCCAGCAGTTCCCGGGACTGGGACACCATATATTTT

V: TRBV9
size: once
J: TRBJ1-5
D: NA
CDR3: CASSVDGAGNQPQHF
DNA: TGTGCCAGCAGCGTAGACGGTGCTGGCAATCAGCCCCAGCATTTT

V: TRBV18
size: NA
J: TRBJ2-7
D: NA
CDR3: CASSFQRSSYEQYF
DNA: TGTGCCAGCTCATTTCAGAGGAGCTCCTACGAGCAGTACTTC

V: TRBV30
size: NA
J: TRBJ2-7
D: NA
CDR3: CAWSVLLRYEQYF
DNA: TGTGCCTGGAGTGTACTACTCCGCTACGAGCAGTACTTC

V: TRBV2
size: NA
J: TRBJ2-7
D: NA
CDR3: CASSDRQGFHEQYF
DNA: TGTGCCAGCAGTGATAGGCAGGGGTTTCACGAGCAGTACTTC

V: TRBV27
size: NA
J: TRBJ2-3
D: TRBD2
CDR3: CASSSLPSGGAEDTQYF
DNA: TGTGCCAGCAGTTCGCTCCCTAGCGGGGGGGCCGAAGATACGCAGTATTTT